The clone carrying this T cell receptor beta chain occurred once. What it binds is not known. The sample originates from a study of OX40 agonist ivuxolimab in advanced cancers. Study observations and caveats: The mean number of expanded clones was higher in CD8+ T cells than in CD4+.

The CDR3 extends over 17 amino acids. Trimming took 3 bases from V and 3 from J; bases not matched to a gene: 7. In germline, CDR1 is LGHNA, CDR2 YNFKEQ. Here immunoSEQ multiplex PCR was the method, and the copy in TCRdb shows in-frame clones only, minus some. The sample consists of about 69,000 clones, 90% of them appearing once. The source material was CD4+ or CD8+ T cells sorted from blood, sampled in a trial of the OX40 agonist ivuxolimab. The TCR sequence derives from an adult with an advanced solid tumor such as melanoma, head and neck, liver or kidney cancer. The chain has TRBV4-2 and TRBJ2-3; 12 bases are shared with TRBD2. CDR3: CASSQETSGRGTDTQYF. In DNA, the CDR3 is TGTGCCAGCAGCCAGGAGACTAGCGGGAGAGGAACAGATACGCAGTATTTT.